The 5 T cell receptor beta chains below come from one sample, sequenced in a study of T cell responses to AZD1222 COVID-19 vaccine. Here immunoSEQ multiplex PCR was the method, and the copy in TCRdb shows in-frame clones only, minus some. The sample includes fewer than 150,000 clones, approximately 92% of them seen just once. The sample was peripheral blood, taken 28 days after the second AZD1222 dose. These receptor sequences come from an adult who received the AZD1222 COVID-19 vaccine.

The V gene is TRBV15, the J gene TRBJ1-5; D not certain. Trimming stripped 0 bases from V and 6 bases from J, with 12 bases between. This CDR3 contains 15 residues. CDR1 and CDR2 from the germline V gene are LNHNV and YYDKDF (reference sequence). This chain's CDR3 is CATSRELLVGQPQHF. For the CDR3, the DNA is TGTGCCACCAGCAGAGAACTGTTGGTAGGTCAGCCCCAGCATTTT.

This sequence joins TRBV6-5 and TRBJ1-2; D uncertain. V lost 6 bases, J lost 7 bases, and 15 bases lay in between. CDR3 length: 13 amino acids. Per the germline V gene, CDR1 is MNHEY and CDR2 is SVGAGI. In DNA, the CDR3 is TGTGCCAGCAGCCGTGGGGAGGGTGCTGGCTACACCTTC. Translated, it gives CASSRGEGAGYTF.

The chain joins TRBV28 to TRBJ1-2; D is unresolved. The CDR3 is 12 residues long. Trimming took 3 bases from V and 5 from J, leaving 7 bases between them. From germline, CDR1 is MDHEN and CDR2 SYDVKM. The CDR3 region has the DNA TGTGCCAGCAGTTTTGCTGCTTATGGCTACACCTTC. This encodes CASSFAAYGYTF.

J is TRBJ1-1 and V is TRBV19, with D unclear. Per the germline V gene, CDR1 is LNHDA and CDR2 is SQIVND (reference sequence). This CDR3 spans 15 amino acids. Trimming took off 5 bases at V and 0 bases at J, with 13 bases between the two ends. Here the CDR3 reads CASSVRRYMNTEAFF. The CDR3 region has the DNA TGTGCCAGTAGTGTACGACGGTACATGAACACTGAAGCTTTCTTT.

The J gene is TRBJ1-1, the V gene TRBV7-3; D is perhaps TRBD1 (6 bases). With 6 bases removed from V and 3 bases from J, the gap between germline ends came to 14 bases. The germline V gene has CDR1 SGHTA and CDR2 FQGTGA. The CDR3 covers 14 residues. The CDR3 DNA sequence: TGTGCCAGCAGTCCTGCGGGGGCGCACACTGAAGCTTTCTTT. Amino acids: CASSPAGAHTEAFF.